The 23 T cell receptor beta chains presented below share a single source sample, sequenced in a study of T cell changes during pregnancy in multiple sclerosis. Generated by immunoSEQ multiplex PCR, the TCRdb table keeps only in-frame clones and is missing some. Here the sample spans around 56,000 clones, less than 90% being singletons. The material sequenced was CD4+ T cells from peripheral blood mononuclear cells, taken in the third trimester of pregnancy. These receptors originate from a female donor with multiple sclerosis, enrolled in a pregnancy study.

The rearrangement uses TRBV5-1 and TRBJ2-7, with D tentatively TRBD2 (5 bases). V lost 1 base and J 1 base, leaving 12 bases between the germline ends. The CDR3 is 15 amino acids. Per germline, CDR1 SGHRS and CDR2 YFSETQ. The CDR3 region has the DNA TGCGCCAGCAGCTTGTTCGAGGGTTCGTCCTACGAGCAGTACTTC. Translated: CASSLFEGSSYEQYF. Looking up the rest from reference TRBV5-1 and TRBJ2-7 gives the full variable domain: KAGVTQTPRYLIKTRGQQVTLSCSPISGHRSVSWYQQTPGQGLQFLFEYFSETQRNKGNFPGRFSGRQFSNSRSEMNVSTLELGDSALYLCASSLFEGSSYEQYFGPGTRLTVT.

This clone was seen a single time. The V and J genes are TRBV6-1 and TRBJ2-7, with 9 bases identical to TRBD2. The CDR3 contains 13 residues. Germline CDR1 MNHNS, CDR2 SASEGT. J was trimmed by 4 bases and V by 5 bases; bases with no gene match: 3. This CDR3 reads CASSLTSGYEQYF. In DNA, the CDR3 is TGTGCCAGCAGTCTGACTAGCGGATACGAGCAGTACTTC.

The chain joins TRBV30 to TRBJ2-3; D unclear. V lost 4 bases, J lost 4 bases, and 9 bases lay in between. The CDR3 consists of 12 residues. Germline CDR1 GTSNPN, CDR2 SVGIG (reference sequence). The DNA for the CDR3 is TGTGCCTGGACTAGACCCCCAGATACGCAGTATTTT. This codes for CAWTRPPDTQYF.

The chain is built from TRBV19 and TRBJ2-7; 7 bases are a match to TRBD1. Germline assignment: CDR1 LNHDA and CDR2 SQIVND (reference sequence). The V and J ends lost 3 bases and 2 bases, in that order; junction bases with no gene match: 7. This CDR3 contains 15 residues. The CDR3 loop reads CASSMTGSGTYEQYF. The CDR3 DNA sequence: TGTGCCAGTAGTATGACAGGGTCAGGTACCTACGAGCAGTACTTC.

The chain has TRBV5-1 and TRBJ2-1; D may be TRBD2 (6 bases). Germline loops: CDR1 SGHRS, CDR2 YFSETQ. The CDR3 is 15 residues long. Trimming pared 2 bases from V and 6 bases from J, leaving 15 bases between. In DNA, the CDR3 is TGCGCCAGCAGCTTTGGAGGGAGAGGGTTCAATGAGCAGTTCTTC. It is translated as CASSFGGRGFNEQFF.

The gene calls are TRBV6-1 and TRBJ2-1; 10 bases match TRBD2. This CDR3 contains 18 residues. V trimming: 4 bases; J trimming: 6 bases; junction bases outside the gene matches: 15. Looked up from germline, CDR1 is MNHNS and CDR2 is SASEGT. The CDR3 bases are TGTGCCAGCAGTGTTGCTAGCGGGGGCCCGAGTCCCCCCAATGAGCAGTTCTTC. This sequence encodes CASSVASGGPSPPNEQFF.

The chain recombines TRBV18 with TRBJ2-1, with 7 bases that match TRBD1. The CDR3 is 16 residues long. The J segment lost 1 base and the V segment lost 3 bases, leaving 6 bases of the junction unmatched. Germline CDR1 reads KGHSH; CDR2 reads LQKENI. The CDR3 loop is CASSPQTGQSYNEQFF. The CDR3 DNA follows: TGTGCCAGCTCACCGCAGACAGGGCAGTCCTACAATGAGCAGTTCTTC.

This clone has only a few counts. The V call is TRBV27, the J call TRBJ2-3; 9 bases agree with TRBD2. V lost 4 bases, J lost 2 bases, and 7 bases stayed unmatched. CDR1 and CDR2 from the germline V gene are MNHEY and SMNVEV (reference sequence). CDR3 length: 16 amino acids. The CDR3 loop reads CASSWSSGGPTDTQYF. CDR3 coding DNA: TGTGCCAGCAGTTGGTCAAGCGGGGGGCCCACAGATACGCAGTATTTT.

The chain has TRBV10-1 and TRBJ2-3; 10 bases are a match to TRBD2. CDR3 length equals 15 residues. Looked up from germline, CDR1 is WNHNN and CDR2 is SYGVQD (reference sequence). Trimming cost V 4 bases and J 5 bases; bases outside gene matches: 6. Here the CDR3 reads CASSALAGAGDTQYF. The DNA for the CDR3 is TGCGCCAGCAGTGCCCTAGCGGGAGCGGGAGATACGCAGTATTTT.

V usage is TRBV5-5 and J usage is TRBJ1-1; TRBD1 matches 8 bases. The V and J ends lost 2 bases and 5 bases, in that order; junction bases with no gene match: 17. Per the germline V gene, CDR1 is SGHKS and CDR2 is YYEKEE (reference sequence). The CDR3 sequence is 18 residues long. The CDR3 spells CASSLGQRGTGFWTEAFF. In nucleotides, the CDR3 is TGTGCCAGCAGCTTAGGGCAGCGAGGGACAGGTTTTTGGACTGAAGCTTTCTTT. The whole variable domain, remainder taken from reference TRBV5-5 and TRBJ1-1, is DAGVTQSPTHLIKTRGQQVTLRCSPISGHKSVSWYQQVLGQGPQFIFQYYEKEERGRGNFPDRFSARQFPNYSSELNVNALLLGDSALYLCASSLGQRGTGFWTEAFFGQGTRLTVV.

The chain is built from TRBV4-2 and TRBJ1-3, with TRBD1 identical over 12 bases. Germline V gene data show CDR1 as LGHNA and CDR2 as YNFKEQ. The CDR3 has 16 amino acids. Losses at the gene ends were 1 base for V and 4 bases for J; bases not matched to a gene: 2. DNA for the CDR3: TGTGCCAGCAGCCAAGGGGACAGGGGGCAGGGAAACACCATATATTTT. Protein sequence: CASSQGDRGQGNTIYF.

The chain recombines TRBV15 with TRBJ1-3, with D unresolved. CDR3 length equals 18 residues. The V and J ends lost 1 base and 3 bases respectively, with 19 bases between them. Germline lookup yields CDR1 LNHNV and CDR2 YYDKDF (reference sequence). The CDR3 loop reads CATSRGWKSEVFGNTIYF. CDR3 nucleotide sequence: TGTGCCACCAGCAGAGGTTGGAAGTCAGAGGTCTTTGGAAACACCATATATTTT.

The chain recombines TRBV19 with TRBJ2-7; no reliable D call. Germline V gene sequence: CDR1 LNHDA, CDR2 SQIVND (reference sequence). Trimming took off 3 bases at V and 7 bases at J, with 22 bases between the two ends. The CDR3 runs 16 residues. The CDR3 DNA sequence: TGTGCCAGTAGTATGACGGCGGCCAGTGTTTTTGAGGAGCAGTACTTC. It encodes CASSMTAASVFEEQYF. The whole variable domain, filled in from reference TRBV19 and TRBJ2-7, reads DGGITQSPKYLFRKEGQNVTLSCEQNLNHDAMYWYRQDPGQGLRLIYYSQIVNDFQKGDIAEGYSVSREKKESFPLTVTSAQKNPTAFYLCASSMTAASVFEEQYFGPGTRLTVT.

The CDR3 DNA reads TGCGCCAGCAGCTTGGGTGTAGATGGCTACACCTTC. Its protein product is CASSLGVDGYTF. The gene calls are TRBV5-1 and TRBJ1-2; D is uncertain. Per the germline V gene, CDR1 is SGHRS and CDR2 is YFSETQ. Trimming cost V 0 bases and J 6 bases, with 6 bases left between them. The length of the CDR3 is 12 residues.

The chain's CDR3 is CASSAGQGTEAFF. For the CDR3, the DNA is TGTGCCAGCAGTGCAGGACAGGGAACTGAAGCTTTCTTT. This chain uses TRBV7-2 with TRBJ1-1; 8 positions match TRBD1. Trimming cost V 6 bases and J 5 bases; bases outside gene matches: 5. This CDR3 region has 13 residues. Germline V lookup: CDR1 SGHTA, CDR2 FQGNSA.

This chain joins TRBV4-2 and TRBJ2-7, with a weak D call TRBD2 (5 bases). Looked up from germline, CDR1 is LGHNA and CDR2 is YNFKEQ. The CDR3 spans 15 residues. Trimming removed 4 bases from V and 1 base from J, with 14 bases in between. The CDR3 region is CASSRGAGQSYEQYF. CDR3 coding DNA: TGTGCCAGCAGCCGAGGTGCGGGTCAATCCTACGAGCAGTACTTC.

This chain connects TRBV6-5 to TRBJ1-2, with 7 nucleotides matching TRBD1. The CDR3 is 13 amino acids. V was clipped by 6 bases and J by 4 bases; unmatched bases: 5. Germline lookup yields CDR1 MNHEY and CDR2 SVGAGI. CDR3 loop: CASSGQETYGYTF. The CDR3 DNA reads TGTGCCAGCAGCGGACAGGAGACCTATGGCTACACCTTC.

The rearrangement uses TRBV6-4 and TRBJ1-1; perhaps TRBD1 as D (6 bases). V was trimmed by 6 bases and J by 3 bases, leaving 11 bases between them. Germline assignment: CDR1 MRHNA and CDR2 SNTAGT. This CDR3 has 13 residues. DNA for the CDR3: TGTGCCAGCAGCGAGGACAGTTACACTGAAGCTTTCTTT. Translated, it gives CASSEDSYTEAFF.

This chain joins TRBV2 and TRBJ1-4; D perhaps matches TRBD1 (6 bases). The CDR3 has 13 amino acids. V lost 3 bases, J lost 8 bases, and 10 bases lay in between. Germline CDR1 is SNHLY and CDR2 is FYNNEI. DNA for the CDR3: TGTGCCAGCAGTGACAGGGGAGACGAAAAACTGTTTTTT. This encodes CASSDRGDEKLFF.

V usage is TRBV7-9 and J usage is TRBJ1-5; no reliable D call. Germline CDR1 SEHNR, CDR2 FQNEAQ (reference sequence). CDR3 length: 15 amino acids. The V and J ends lost 4 bases and 0 bases respectively, with 10 bases between them. The CDR3 loop reads CASSYLGDSNQPQHF. As DNA, the CDR3 is TGTGCCAGCAGCTACCTCGGAGATAGCAATCAGCCCCAGCATTTT.

The chain couples TRBV18 to TRBJ2-7; D not certain. The CDR3 is 16 amino acids. Deletions cut 0 bases from V and 6 bases from J, with 18 bases between. CDR1 and CDR2 from the germline V gene are KGHSH and LQKENI. For the CDR3, the DNA is TGTGCCAGCTCACCACCATCCAGGCCCACCCTATCCGAGCAGTACTTC. Translation: CASSPPSRPTLSEQYF.

Written as DNA, the CDR3 is TGTGCCAGCAGCCAAGGTCGTGAAGCTTTCTTT. This translates into CASSQGREAFF. V gene TRBV14 combines with J gene TRBJ1-1; no definite D call. V was trimmed by 1 base and J by 7 bases, leaving 4 bases between them. The CDR3 spans 11 residues. CDR1 and CDR2 from the germline V gene are SGHDN and FVKESK.

The rearrangement joins TRBV19 to TRBJ2-3; D possibly corresponds to TRBD2 (5 bases). Trimming took 2 bases from V and 6 from J, leaving 9 bases between them. CDR3 length: 13 amino acids. Germline lookup yields CDR1 LNHDA and CDR2 SQIVND (reference sequence). Written as DNA, the CDR3 is TGTGCCAGTAGTATACGGCTAGCCGATACGCAGTATTTT. Protein: CASSIRLADTQYF.